This T cell receptor (beta chain) appears in the sequencing data of a study of CD8 T cells in ankylosing spondylitis. General study points: The authors found the disease-linked clones to be CD8+ and relatively rare in peripheral blood. Characteristic of ankylosing spondylitis blood, it appeared, was a TCR beta motif comprising about eight highly homologous variants.

A remark on this clonotype: Its specificity is unknown.

TCRdb redid the calling of the 5' RACE reads with MiXCR, one entry per CDR3 protein. The sample has 500,000 to 550,000 distinct CDR3 sequences, about 13% seen once. Sample: blood, either unsorted or a sorted T cell fraction (not recorded which). This sequence originates from a male donor with ankylosing spondylitis.

CDR3 DNA sequence: TGCAGTGCTAGTTACGCCGGGGCCAACGTCCTGACTTTC. This sequence encodes CSASYAGANVLTF. The chain joins TRBV20-1 to TRBJ2-6; D call uncertain. V lost 3 bases, J lost 4 bases, and 7 bases lay in between. Germline-derived CDR1 and CDR2 are DFQATT and SNEGSKA (reference sequence). The CDR3 is 13 residues long.